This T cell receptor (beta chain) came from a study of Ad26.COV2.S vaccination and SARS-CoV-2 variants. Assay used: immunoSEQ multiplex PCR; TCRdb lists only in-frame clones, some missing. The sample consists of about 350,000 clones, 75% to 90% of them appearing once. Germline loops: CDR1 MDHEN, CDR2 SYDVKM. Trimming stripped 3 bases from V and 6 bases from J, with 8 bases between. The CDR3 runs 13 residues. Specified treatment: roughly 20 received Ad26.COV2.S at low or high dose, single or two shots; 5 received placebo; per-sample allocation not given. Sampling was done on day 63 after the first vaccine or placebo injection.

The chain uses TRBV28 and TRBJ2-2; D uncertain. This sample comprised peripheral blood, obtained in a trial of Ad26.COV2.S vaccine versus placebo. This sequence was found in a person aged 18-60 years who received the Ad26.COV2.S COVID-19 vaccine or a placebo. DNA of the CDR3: TGTGCCAGCAGTTTGGCGGTCCCCGGGGAGCTGTTTTTT. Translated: CASSLAVPGELFF.